These 18 T cell receptor beta chains were all obtained from the same sample, sequenced in a study of blood T cell repertoires in COVID-19 (dated by TCRdb to the early 2020s). Library method: the immunoSEQ multiplex PCR assay. The table comes from immuneACCESS by way of TCRdb, which keeps in-frame sequences with V and J called. Part of the clones is missing from these tables; in studies checked, under half for an unresolved V gene and the rest for unknown reasons. This sample gives roughly 67,000 clones in total; approximately 80% of them show up just once. The ten largest clones add up to approximately 6.8% of the sample. The sequencing sample was made of peripheral blood. The receptors derive from a woman aged 45-59 years with active or convalescent COVID-19.

V and J are TRBV3-1 (or the pseudogene TRBV3-2) and TRBJ1-2; D is undetermined. Germline CDR1 LGHDT, CDR2 YNNKEL (reference sequence). V lost 4 bases and J 4 bases, leaving 13 bases between the germline ends. CDR3 length equals 14 residues. CDR3 sequence (DNA): TGTGCCAGCAGCCCCGGTTATCTCGGCTATGGCTACACCTTC. This translates into CASSPGYLGYGYTF.

The V and J genes are TRBV18 and TRBJ2-7; 9 nucleotides agree with TRBD2. The CDR3 extends over 13 amino acids. Germline assignment: CDR1 KGHSH and CDR2 LQKENI. V lost 4 bases, J lost 6 bases, and 4 bases stayed unmatched. As DNA, the CDR3 is TGTGCCAGCTCACTCGGGACTAGCACCGAGCAGTACTTC. This translates into CASSLGTSTEQYF.

This clone occurred a few times. The CDR3 sequence: CASSPRAVGGYEQYF. In DNA, the CDR3 is TGTGCCAGCAGCCCCAGGGCAGTCGGCGGCTACGAGCAGTACTTC. The rearrangement uses TRBV9 and TRBJ2-7, with a tentative D call TRBD1 (5 bases). This CDR3 has 15 residues. Germline V gene data show CDR1 as SGDLS and CDR2 as YYNGEE. The V end lost 4 bases, the J end lost 3 bases, and 17 bases lay between the germline ends.

The chain recombines TRBV30 with TRBJ1-1; D perhaps matches TRBD1 (6 bases). V was clipped by 4 bases and J by 1 base, with 19 bases between them. This CDR3 contains 16 residues. Germline-derived CDR1 and CDR2 are GTSNPN and SVGIG (reference sequence). CDR3 sequence: CAWNNRRTVANTEAFF. CDR3 DNA: TGTGCCTGGAACAATAGGCGGACAGTGGCGAACACTGAAGCTTTCTTT.

The rearrangement joins TRBV9 to TRBJ2-5, with 7 bases identical to TRBD2. Germline-derived CDR1 and CDR2 are SGDLS and YYNGEE. The CDR3 is made up of 14 amino acids. V lost 2 bases to trimming and J lost 7 bases; unmatched junction nucleotides: 8. CDR3: CASSVRAGEVTQYF. The CDR3 region has the DNA TGTGCCAGCAGCGTCCGGGCGGGAGAAGTGACCCAGTACTTC.

This chain joins TRBV12-3 or TRBV12-4 and TRBJ2-5; TRBD1 aligns across 7 bases. This CDR3 comprises 13 residues. The ends lost 6 bases at V and 7 bases at J; junction bases unmatched: 8. CDR3 DNA: TGTGCCAGCAGCTCCGACAGGGCAGGGACCCAGTACTTC. Its protein product is CASSSDRAGTQYF.

This chain uses TRBV6-6 with TRBJ2-7, with D perhaps matching TRBD1 (7 bases). The V end lost 5 bases, the J end lost 2 bases, and 16 bases lay between the germline ends. The CDR3 runs 15 residues. Germline V gives CDR1 MNHNY, CDR2 SVGAGI (reference sequence). For the CDR3, the DNA is TGTGCCAGCAGTCTACGATCAGGGGGGACCTACGAGCAGTACTTC. Its translation is CASSLRSGGTYEQYF.

The chain combines TRBV4-3 with TRBJ1-2; 8 positions agree with TRBD1. Germline CDR1 and CDR2: LGHNA and YSLEER. The CDR3 has 15 amino acids. V lost 0 bases, J lost 8 bases, and 8 bases stayed unmatched. The CDR3 nucleotides read TGCGCCAGCAGCCAAGACCGGACAGGGTGGGAAGGCTACACCTTC. Residues: CASSQDRTGWEGYTF.

The J gene is TRBJ2-7, the V gene TRBV30, with D unclear. Germline CDR1 GTSNPN, CDR2 SVGIG (reference sequence). The CDR3 covers 11 residues. V was pared by 0 bases and J by 7 bases, with 7 bases between. The CDR3 reads CAWSVRREQYF. DNA of the CDR3: TGTGCCTGGAGTGTACGCAGAGAGCAGTACTTC. Together with reference TRBV30 and TRBJ2-7, the CDR3 gives the full variable domain: SQTIHQWPATLVQPVGSPLSLECTVEGTSNPNLYWYRQAAGRGLQLLFYSVGIGQISSEVPQNLSASRPQDRQFILSSKKLLLSDSGFYLCAWSVRREQYFGPGTRLTVT.

This clone occurred once. V is TRBV11-3 and J is TRBJ2-5; 15 positions match TRBD2. J lost 3 bases, V lost 5 bases, and 4 bases had no gene match. The CDR3 consists of 16 residues. Germline values: CDR1 SGHNT, CDR2 YENEEA. CDR3: CASSPGLAGGEETQYF. In DNA form, the CDR3 reads TGTGCCAGCAGCCCCGGACTAGCGGGAGGGGAAGAGACCCAGTACTTC.

This chain joins TRBV4-3 and TRBJ1-1, with a tentative D call TRBD1 (5 bases). V was clipped by 0 bases and J by 4 bases, with 15 bases between them. CDR3 length: 16 amino acids. From germline, CDR1 is LGHNA and CDR2 YSLEER. CDR3 residues: CASSQDWGRLGTEAFF. The DNA for the CDR3 is TGCGCCAGCAGCCAAGATTGGGGCCGGCTGGGCACTGAAGCTTTCTTT.

This clone came up a few times. The chain couples TRBV7-2 to TRBJ2-7; the match to TRBD1 covers 7 bases. Germline assignment: CDR1 SGHTA and CDR2 FQGNSA. J lost 4 bases, V lost 4 bases, and 10 bases had no gene match. This CDR3 has 15 residues. The CDR3 is CASSSRTGGLYEQYF. The DNA for the CDR3 is TGTGCCAGCAGCTCGAGGACAGGAGGCCTATACGAGCAGTACTTC.

The chain carries TRBV29-1 and TRBJ1-2; 9 bases are shared with TRBD1. The V segment lost 6 bases and the J segment 4 bases; nucleotides outside the gene matches: 6. Germline lookup yields CDR1 SQVTM and CDR2 ANQGSEA. CDR3 length equals 13 residues. The CDR3 nucleotides read TGCAGCGTCGCCCGACAGGGGGTCTATGGCTACACCTTC. Residues: CSVARQGVYGYTF.

The genes are TRBV7-9 and TRBJ2-6, with D possibly being TRBD1 (6 bases). The germline V gene has CDR1 SEHNR and CDR2 FQNEAQ (reference sequence). This CDR3 is built from 16 residues. The V end was cut by 5 bases, the J end by 4 bases, with 15 bases between. CDR3 region: CASSQRTGSGANVLTF. CDR3 in DNA: TGTGCCAGCAGCCAACGCACAGGGTCAGGGGCCAACGTCCTGACTTTC.

The chain has TRBV5-4 and TRBJ1-1; the match to TRBD1 covers 7 bases. Germline V gene lookup returns CDR1 SGHNT and CDR2 YYREEE (reference sequence). Trimming removed 4 bases from V and 3 bases from J; junction bases left unmatched: 3. This CDR3 has 13 residues. The CDR3 sequence: CASSPTGDTEAFF. CDR3 DNA: TGTGCCAGCAGCCCAACAGGGGACACTGAAGCTTTCTTT.

The J gene is TRBJ1-5, the V gene TRBV4-2, with 7 bases identical to TRBD1. The germline V gene encodes CDR1 LGHNA and CDR2 YNFKEQ. The CDR3 has 15 residues. The V and J ends lost 3 bases and 0 bases, in that order; junction bases with no gene match: 2. CDR3 in amino acids: CASSHGQDSNQPQHF. The DNA for the CDR3 is TGTGCCAGCAGCCACGGACAGGATAGCAATCAGCCCCAGCATTTT.

The chain combines TRBV25-1 with TRBJ1-6; D gene unclear. This CDR3 is 13 amino acids long. Germline lookup yields CDR1 MGHDK and CDR2 SYGVNS. The V end lost 3 bases, the J end lost 7 bases, and 7 bases lay between the germline ends. The CDR3 sequence is CASSEAGNSPLHF. For the CDR3, the DNA is TGTGCCAGCAGTGAGGCAGGCAATTCACCCCTCCACTTT. Full variable domain (missing parts from reference TRBV25-1 and TRBJ1-6): EADIYQTPRYLVIGTGKKITLECSQTMGHDKMYWYQQDPGMELHLIHYSYGVNSTEKGDLSSESTVSRIRTEHFPLTLESARPSHTSQYLCASSEAGNSPLHFGNGTRLTVT.

The rearrangement joins TRBV29-1 to TRBJ1-5; 7 nucleotides align to TRBD1. The V gene's germline CDR1 is SQVTM and CDR2 ANQGSEA. CDR3 length: 13 residues. Losses at the gene ends were 4 bases for V and 4 bases for J; bases not matched to a gene: 4. The CDR3 DNA reads as TGCAGCGTTGTGGTACAGGGGAATCAGCCCCAGCATTTT. It codes for CSVVVQGNQPQHF. Using reference TRBV29-1 and TRBJ1-5 for the parts outside the CDR3, the full variable domain is SAVISQKPSRDICQRGTSLTIQCQVDSQVTMMFWYRQQPGQSLTLIATANQGSEATYESGFVIDKFPISRPNLTFSTLTVSNMSPEDSSIYLCSVVVQGNQPQHFGDGTRLSIL.